These 28 T cell receptor beta chains came from one sample sequenced in a study of chemoradiotherapy in HPV16-positive cancers. Generated by immunoSEQ multiplex PCR, the TCRdb table keeps only in-frame clones and is missing some. The sample yields over a thousand clones, around four fifths seen once. Sequencing used tumor tissue, obtained from a patient who underwent chemoradiotherapy. The source is a human donor with HPV-associated anogenital cancer.

This chain uses TRBV2 with TRBJ1-2; D remains unclear. This CDR3 spans 12 amino acids. With 3 bases removed from V and 3 bases from J, the gap between germline ends came to 5 bases. Germline V CDR1 and CDR2: SNHLY, FYNNEI. The CDR3 DNA reads as TGTGCCAGCAGTGAGAGGGACTATGGCTACACCTTC. It translates to CASSERDYGYTF.

This sequence joins TRBV14 and TRBJ2-1; D remains ambiguous. CDR3 length: 14 residues. The V gene lost 6 bases and the J gene lost 8 bases, with 17 bases spanning the gap. Germline V gene lookup returns CDR1 SGHDN and CDR2 FVKESK. The CDR3 region is CASSLGLGFDEQFF. The CDR3 nucleotides are TGTGCCAGCAGTTTGGGATTAGGGTTCGATGAGCAGTTCTTC.

The V and J genes are TRBV2 and TRBJ2-5; D gene unclear. The ends were cut back, 8 bases at V and 0 bases at J, with 4 bases in the middle. The CDR3 covers 11 residues. The germline V gene encodes CDR1 SNHLY and CDR2 FYNNEI. The CDR3 reads CASQYQETQYF. CDR3 coding DNA: TGTGCCAGCCAATACCAAGAGACCCAGTACTTC. Full variable domain (missing parts from reference TRBV2 and TRBJ2-5): EPEVTQTPSHQVTQMGQEVILRCVPISNHLYFYWYRQILGQKVEFLVSFYNNEISEKSEIFDDQFSVERPDGSNFTLKIRSTKLEDSAMYFCASQYQETQYFGPGTRLLVL.

This chain links TRBV7-2 with TRBJ1-2, with 9 bases that match TRBD1. Germline trimming cut 5 bases from V and 4 bases from J; bases unmatched to any gene: 5. The CDR3 runs 14 residues. Germline V CDR1 and CDR2: SGHTA, FQGNSA. The CDR3 here is CASSDYRGLYGYTF. CDR3 bases: TGTGCCAGCAGCGACTACAGGGGGCTCTATGGCTACACCTTC.

This clone has only a few counts. The chain joins TRBV2 to TRBJ1-2, with 7 bases aligning to TRBD1. The germline CDR1 and CDR2 sequences are SNHLY and FYNNEI. The CDR3 sequence is 13 residues long. The V and J ends lost 6 bases and 8 bases, in that order; junction bases with no gene match: 9. The chain's CDR3 is CASSFRTGGGYTF. DNA for the CDR3: TGTGCCAGCAGCTTTAGGACAGGAGGGGGCTACACCTTC.

The gene calls are TRBV27 and TRBJ2-2, with 7 nucleotides matching TRBD1. The CDR3 is 14 residues long. V gave up 2 bases and J gave up 13 bases; unmatched junction bases: 10. Germline assignment: CDR1 MNHEY and CDR2 SMNVEV (reference sequence). CDR3 amino acids: CASSLSRDSIRLFF. The CDR3 nucleotides are TGTGCCAGCAGTTTAAGCCGGGACAGCATACGGCTGTTTTTT.

The chain uses TRBV18 and TRBJ1-6; D unresolved. CDR3 length: 13 residues. Germline V CDR1 and CDR2: KGHSH, LQKENI. Trimming took 2 bases from V and 5 from J, leaving 4 bases between them. CDR3: CASSPGDNSPLHF. The CDR3 DNA is TGTGCCAGCTCACCAGGGGATAATTCACCCCTCCACTTT.

V usage is TRBV25-1 and J usage is TRBJ2-1, with D unresolved. With 2 bases removed from V and 8 bases from J, the gap between germline ends came to 7 bases. CDR1 is MGHDK and CDR2 is SYGVNS in the germline V gene. CDR3 length: 12 residues. This CDR3 is CASSELGDEQFF. The CDR3 nucleotides read TGTGCCAGCAGTGAACTTGGGGATGAGCAGTTCTTC.

The chain's CDR3 is CASSFRPEGHEQYF. Here the CDR3 DNA reads TGTGCCAGCAGCTTTAGACCAGAGGGCCACGAGCAGTACTTC. This chain connects TRBV11-2 to TRBJ2-7; maybe TRBD2 (5 bases). Germline values: CDR1 SGHAT, CDR2 FQNNGV. This CDR3 spans 14 amino acids. Trimming left V 3 bases short and J 5 bases short, with 14 bases between. Complete variable domain (other parts from reference TRBV11-2 and TRBJ2-7): EAGVAQSPRYKIIEKRQSVAFWCNPISGHATLYWYQQILGQGPKLLIQFQNNGVVDDSQLPKDRFSAERLKGVDSTLKIQPAKLEDSAVYLCASSFRPEGHEQYFGPGTRLTVT.

The chain carries TRBV5-6 and TRBJ1-5; D is ambiguous. There are 14 residues in the CDR3. Germline V gives CDR1 SGHDT, CDR2 YYEEEE. V lost 2 bases and J 7 bases, leaving 13 bases between the germline ends. The DNA for the CDR3 is TGTGCCAGCAGCTTCCACGGGTTTGACCAGCCCCAGCATTTT. Its translation: CASSFHGFDQPQHF.

This clone was seen only a few times. The genes are TRBV18 and TRBJ1-5, with D perhaps matching TRBD1 (5 bases). The CDR3 is 14 amino acids. Per the germline V gene, CDR1 is KGHSH and CDR2 is LQKENI. V was pared by 5 bases and J by 4 bases, with 12 bases between. In nucleotides, the CDR3 is TGTGCCAGCTCATCACGGTCAGGGAATCAGCCCCAGCATTTT. Its protein is CASSSRSGNQPQHF.

The sample holds a few counts of this clone. The chain has TRBV27 and TRBJ1-6; 9 bases are a match to TRBD1. The V gene end was trimmed by 8 bases and the J gene end by 9 bases; junction bases not matched to a gene: 8. CDR3 length: 14 residues. CDR1 is MNHEY and CDR2 is SMNVEV in the germline V gene (reference sequence). DNA of the CDR3: TGTGCCAGCCGGGACAGGGAAGGGATTTCACCCCTCCACTTT. This sequence encodes CASRDREGISPLHF.

This chain uses TRBV5-1 with TRBJ2-5; D is possibly TRBD2 (6 bases). V lost 4 bases and J 2 bases, leaving 12 bases between the germline ends. The CDR3 spans 14 residues. Per the germline V gene, CDR1 is SGHRS and CDR2 is YFSETQ. The CDR3 loop is CASSLDYTQETQYF. Here the CDR3 DNA reads TGCGCCAGCAGCCTGGACTATACACAAGAGACCCAGTACTTC.

This sequence joins TRBV5-5 and TRBJ1-1, with unresolved D. From germline, CDR1 is SGHKS and CDR2 YYEKEE (reference sequence). The V and J ends lost 0 bases and 11 bases respectively, with 14 bases between them. The CDR3 covers 13 residues. The CDR3 loop reads CASSLGIWETAFF. The CDR3 coding sequence is TGTGCCAGCAGCTTGGGGATTTGGGAGACGGCTTTCTTT.

The J gene is TRBJ2-1, the V gene TRBV9, with D possibly being TRBD2 (6 bases). The germline gives CDR1 SGDLS, CDR2 YYNGEE. CDR3 size: 15 residues. V was cut by 2 bases and J by 7 bases, with 16 bases left in between. CDR3 DNA: TGTGCCAGCAGCGTGAATAGCGGCCTCGCGAATGAGCAGTTCTTC. Its translation: CASSVNSGLANEQFF.

The chain carries TRBV19 and TRBJ2-2; D perhaps matches TRBD1 (5 bases). CDR1 and CDR2 from the germline V gene are LNHDA and SQIVND (reference sequence). The CDR3 sequence is 16 residues long. V was trimmed by 4 bases and J by 3 bases, leaving 15 bases between them. The CDR3: CASSNRQPPHTGELFF. CDR3 bases: TGTGCCAGTAGTAACCGACAGCCACCCCACACCGGGGAGCTGTTTTTT.

This clone was recorded once. V and J are TRBV28 and TRBJ1-1; tentative D call: TRBD1 (5 bases). This CDR3 is 18 amino acids long. Germline V gene sequence: CDR1 MDHEN, CDR2 SYDVKM. Deletions cut 6 bases from V and 1 base from J, with 24 bases between. The CDR3 region is CASSPSGGWMVRNTEAFF. The CDR3 coding sequence is TGTGCCAGCAGCCCAAGCGGGGGTTGGATGGTTAGGAACACTGAAGCTTTCTTT.

The chain combines TRBV5-5 with TRBJ1-4, with 8 positions matching TRBD1. Germline-derived CDR1 and CDR2 are SGHKS and YYEKEE (reference sequence). The length of the CDR3 is 15 residues. V lost 0 bases to trimming and J lost 10 bases; unmatched junction nucleotides: 8. The CDR3, as DNA: TGTGCCAGCAGCTTGGCCCGGACAGGGACGGGAAAACTGTTTTTT. As protein: CASSLARTGTGKLFF.

The chain carries TRBV5-6 and TRBJ2-2, with D perhaps TRBD1 (5 bases). Trimming removed 2 bases from V and 4 bases from J, with 15 bases in between. The germline V gene encodes CDR1 SGHDT and CDR2 YYEEEE. The CDR3 totals 16 residues. The CDR3 sequence is CASSFFWQGGTGELFF. In nucleotides, the CDR3 is TGTGCCAGCAGCTTTTTTTGGCAGGGCGGCACCGGGGAGCTGTTTTTT. Combining the CDR3 with reference TRBV5-6 and TRBJ2-2 gives the whole variable domain DAGVTQSPTHLIKTRGQQVTLRCSPKSGHDTVSWYQQALGQGPQFIFQYYEEEERQRGNFPDRFSGHQFPNYSSELNVNALLLGDSALYLCASSFFWQGGTGELFFGEGSRLTVL.

This chain links TRBV6-1 with TRBJ2-2, with TRBD2 as a possible D gene (5 bases). The CDR3 is 14 residues long. Per germline, CDR1 MNHNS and CDR2 SASEGT. Trimming took 5 bases from V and 5 from J, leaving 12 bases between them. CDR3 sequence (DNA): TGTGCCAGCAGTAGTGGACTCCTTACCGGGGAGCTGTTTTTT. This translates into CASSSGLLTGELFF.

The V gene is TRBV7-2, the J gene TRBJ1-2; D unresolved. V lost 1 base, J lost 5 bases, and 14 bases lay in between. Germline lookup yields CDR1 SGHTA and CDR2 FQGNSA. This CDR3 spans 15 amino acids. This CDR3 is CASSLGDAGFYGYTF. The CDR3 DNA sequence: TGTGCCAGCAGCTTAGGTGATGCGGGGTTTTATGGCTACACCTTC.

The sample holds one count of this clone. The V call is TRBV9, the J call TRBJ2-7, with TRBD1 identical over 8 bases. Germline-derived CDR1 and CDR2 are SGDLS and YYNGEE. The CDR3 extends over 16 amino acids. With 4 bases clipped from V and 0 bases from J, the junction kept 9 bases outside the gene matches. CDR3 sequence: CASSIRGQGYSYEQYV. In DNA form, the CDR3 reads TGTGCCAGCAGCATCCGAGGACAGGGCTACTCCTACGAGCAGTACGTC.

V usage is TRBV7-6 and J usage is TRBJ2-7, with 10 bases lining up with TRBD1. The V gene's germline CDR1 is SGHVS and CDR2 FNYEAQ. The length of the CDR3 is 16 residues. Trimming took 5 bases from V and 0 from J; bases not matched to a gene: 7. The CDR3 DNA follows: TGTGCCAGCAGCCCCGGGGGACAGGGGCTCTCCTACGAGCAGTACTTC. Protein sequence: CASSPGGQGLSYEQYF.

V is TRBV23-1 and J is TRBJ2-7; D is uncertain. TRBV23-1 is marked as an open reading frame, function uncertain. The CDR3 is 16 amino acids. Trimming took off 2 bases at V and 0 bases at J, with 14 bases between the two ends. The CDR3 DNA reads TGCGCCAGCAGTCAAATCGGCCAGAAGAGCTCCTACGAGCAGTACGTC. This codes for CASSQIGQKSSYEQYV.

V usage is TRBV11-1 and J usage is TRBJ1-4, with D uncertain. The CDR3 is made up of 13 amino acids. Germline V gives CDR1 SGHAT, CDR2 FQDESV (reference sequence). Trimming stripped 3 bases from V and 4 bases from J, with 6 bases between. The CDR3 nucleotides are TGTGCCAGCAGCTTGGGTCTTAATGAAAAACTGTTTTTT. Protein product: CASSLGLNEKLFF.

This chain links TRBV5-6 with TRBJ2-7; TRBD1 matches 8 bases. The germline V gene encodes CDR1 SGHDT and CDR2 YYEEEE. V shed 7 bases, J shed 3 bases, and the junction held 6 bases outside the gene matches. The CDR3 consists of 13 residues. DNA for the CDR3: TGTGCCAGCGGTGGGACAGGAGTCTACGAGCAGTACGTC. This sequence encodes CASGGTGVYEQYV.

This chain uses TRBV6-6 with TRBJ1-5; D might be TRBD1 (5 bases). V was clipped by 4 bases and J by 3 bases, with 10 bases between them. Germline CDR1 and CDR2: MNHNY and SVGAGI (reference sequence). The CDR3 covers 14 residues. CDR3: CASSLQEINQPQHF. CDR3 in DNA: TGTGCCAGCAGTTTACAGGAGATCAATCAGCCCCAGCATTTT.

The chain has TRBV7-2 and TRBJ2-7; D ambiguous. Germline V gene data show CDR1 as SGHTA and CDR2 as FQGNSA. V was trimmed by 5 bases and J by 4 bases, leaving 12 bases between them. There are 13 residues in the CDR3. CDR3 amino acids: CASSRTPGYEQYV. CDR3 coding DNA: TGTGCCAGCAGCAGAACCCCGGGTTACGAGCAGTACGTC.